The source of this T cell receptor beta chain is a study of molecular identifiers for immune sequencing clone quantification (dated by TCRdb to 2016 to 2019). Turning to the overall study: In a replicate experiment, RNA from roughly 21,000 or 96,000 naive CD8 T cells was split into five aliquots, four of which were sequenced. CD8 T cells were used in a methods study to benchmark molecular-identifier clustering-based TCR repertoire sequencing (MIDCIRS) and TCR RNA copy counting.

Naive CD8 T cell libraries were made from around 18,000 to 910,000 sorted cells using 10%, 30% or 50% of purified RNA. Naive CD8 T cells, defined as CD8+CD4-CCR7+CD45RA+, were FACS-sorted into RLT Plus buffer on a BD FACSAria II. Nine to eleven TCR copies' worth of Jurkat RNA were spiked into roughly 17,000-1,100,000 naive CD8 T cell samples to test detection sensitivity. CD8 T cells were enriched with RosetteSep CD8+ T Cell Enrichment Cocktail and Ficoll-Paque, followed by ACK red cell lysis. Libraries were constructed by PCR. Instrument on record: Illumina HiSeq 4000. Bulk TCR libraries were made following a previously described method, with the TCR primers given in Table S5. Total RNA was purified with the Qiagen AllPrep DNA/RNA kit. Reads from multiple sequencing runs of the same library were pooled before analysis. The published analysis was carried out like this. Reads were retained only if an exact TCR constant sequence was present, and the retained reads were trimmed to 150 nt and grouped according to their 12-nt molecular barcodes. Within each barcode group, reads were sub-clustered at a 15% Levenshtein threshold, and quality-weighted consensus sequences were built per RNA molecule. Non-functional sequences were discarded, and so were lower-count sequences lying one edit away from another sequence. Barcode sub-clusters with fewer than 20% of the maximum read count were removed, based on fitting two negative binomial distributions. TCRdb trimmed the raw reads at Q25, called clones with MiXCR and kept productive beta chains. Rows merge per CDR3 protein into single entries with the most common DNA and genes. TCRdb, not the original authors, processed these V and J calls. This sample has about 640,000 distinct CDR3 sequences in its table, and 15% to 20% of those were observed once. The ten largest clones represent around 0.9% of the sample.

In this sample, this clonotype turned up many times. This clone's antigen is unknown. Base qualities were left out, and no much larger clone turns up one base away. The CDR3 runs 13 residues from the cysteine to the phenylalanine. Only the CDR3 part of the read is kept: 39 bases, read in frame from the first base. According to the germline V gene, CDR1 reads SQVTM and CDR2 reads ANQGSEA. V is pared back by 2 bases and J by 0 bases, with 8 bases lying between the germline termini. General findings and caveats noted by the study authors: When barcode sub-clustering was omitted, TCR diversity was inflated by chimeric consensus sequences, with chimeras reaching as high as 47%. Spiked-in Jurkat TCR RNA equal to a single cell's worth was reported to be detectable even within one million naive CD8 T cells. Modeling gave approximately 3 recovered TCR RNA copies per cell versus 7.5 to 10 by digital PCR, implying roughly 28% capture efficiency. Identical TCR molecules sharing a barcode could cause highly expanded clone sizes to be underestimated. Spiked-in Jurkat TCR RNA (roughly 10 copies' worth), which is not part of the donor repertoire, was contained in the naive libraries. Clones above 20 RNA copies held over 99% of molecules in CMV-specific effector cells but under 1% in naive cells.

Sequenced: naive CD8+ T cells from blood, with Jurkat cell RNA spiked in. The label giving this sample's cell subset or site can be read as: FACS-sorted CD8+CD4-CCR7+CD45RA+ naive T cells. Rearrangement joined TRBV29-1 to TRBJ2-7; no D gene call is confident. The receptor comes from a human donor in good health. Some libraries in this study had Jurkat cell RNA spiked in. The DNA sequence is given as TGCAGCGTTGAACTGGGGTTCTCCTACGAGCAGTACTTC. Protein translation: CSVELGFSYEQYF.